This paragraph reports one T cell receptor (beta chain). The CDR3 has 16 amino acids. Trimming cost V 5 bases and J 4 bases; bases outside gene matches: 8. CDR1 and CDR2 from the germline V gene are SGHAT and FQNNGV. Authors' methods: Reference gene primer amplification yielded estimated nucleated cell counts. Only in-frame clones appear in the TCRdb table, and some are missing; sequencing was by immunoSEQ multiplex PCR. V, J and clone size reflect that table, while D and trimming were determined from the DNA. This table has about 90,000 clones, around 90% appearing once. This sample was taken from a study of blood T cell repertoires in COVID-19. The overall study: Both acute and convalescent COVID-19 samples were obtained from the United States, Italy and Spain. Sample material is recorded as cDNA or gDNA derived from T cells, B-cell-depleted T cells, or PBMCs.

Sequencing used peripheral blood. This chain joins TRBV11-2 and TRBJ1-1, with 12 bases matching TRBD1. The sequence derives from a human donor with active COVID-19. The donor label of this sample is uncertain. CDR3 coding DNA: TGTGCCAGCAGCCCCCGGGACAGGGGGCTCGGCACTGAAGCTTTCTTT. Translating gives CASSPRDRGLGTEAFF.